The 7 T cell receptor beta chains presented below share a single source sample, sequenced in a study of blood T cell repertoires in COVID-19. Sequenced by immunoSEQ multiplex PCR; TCRdb stores in-frame clones only, minus some. The sample includes about 130,000 clones, about four fifths of them seen just once. Sequencing input: peripheral blood. These receptors came from a woman between 65 and 79 years old with COVID-19, enrolled during active disease.

This chain uses TRBV7-2 with TRBJ2-3; TRBD2 matches 12 bases. The V gene's germline CDR1 is SGHTA and CDR2 FQGNSA. The CDR3 has 16 residues. V lost 2 bases to trimming and J lost 2 bases; unmatched junction nucleotides: 2. The CDR3 is CASSLRTSGVTDTQYF. The CDR3 DNA follows: TGTGCCAGCAGCTTAAGGACTAGCGGGGTCACAGATACGCAGTATTTT.

The chain couples TRBV20-1 to TRBJ2-1; D gene uncertain. The CDR3 is 11 residues long. With 3 bases removed from V and 10 bases from J, the gap between germline ends came to 10 bases. The germline V gene encodes CDR1 DFQATT and CDR2 SNEGSKA (reference sequence). The CDR3 loop is CSASRGWEQFF. CDR3 in DNA: TGCAGTGCTAGTAGAGGATGGGAGCAGTTCTTC.

In this sample, this clone turned up a few times. The same CDR3 arises from other DNA sequences in this sample as well. The chain has TRBV28 and TRBJ1-5, with TRBD1 as a possible D gene (6 bases). V lost 6 bases, J lost 1 base, and 7 bases lay in between. There are 13 residues in the CDR3. In germline, CDR1 is MDHEN, CDR2 SYDVKM. CDR3 DNA: TGTGCCAGCAGGCAGGGGAGCAATCAGCCCCAGCATTTT. It codes for CASRQGSNQPQHF. Drawing the rest from reference TRBV28 and TRBJ1-5, the complete variable domain is DVKVTQSSRYLVKRTGEKVFLECVQDMDHENMFWYRQDPGLGLRLIYFSYDVKMKEKGDIPEGYSVSREKKERFSLILESASTNQTSMYLCASRQGSNQPQHFGDGTRLSIL.

The J gene is TRBJ1-1, the V gene TRBV18; 7 bases line up with TRBD1. The J segment lost 10 bases and the V segment lost 6 bases, leaving 11 bases of the junction unmatched. CDR1 and CDR2 (germline): KGHSH, LQKENI. This CDR3 spans 13 amino acids. DNA for the CDR3: TGTGCCAGCTCCCCCGGCTCACAGGGGATAGCTTTCTTT. Translating gives CASSPGSQGIAFF.

The chain links TRBV4-1 to TRBJ2-1, with a weak D call TRBD2 (6 bases). The germline V gene encodes CDR1 MGHRA and CDR2 YSYEKL. This CDR3 has 17 amino acids. V lost 2 bases to trimming and J lost 2 bases, with 16 bases between them. In DNA form, the CDR3 reads TGCGCCAGCAGCCAATTTCTGGGTGCGGGGCCCTACAATGAGCAGTTCTTC. Translated, it gives CASSQFLGAGPYNEQFF.

V and J are TRBV3-1 (or the pseudogene TRBV3-2) and TRBJ2-3; the D gene is possibly TRBD2 (6 bases). The CDR3 covers 15 residues. The V end was cut by 1 base, the J end by 0 bases, with 8 bases between. The germline CDR1 and CDR2 sequences are LGHDT and YNNKEL (reference sequence). For the CDR3, the DNA is TGTGCCAGCAGCCAAGGAGGGACTAGCACAGATACGCAGTATTTT. Translated, it gives CASSQGGTSTDTQYF.

On this clone: A much larger clone sits a single nucleotide away, making a read error possible. The V call is TRBV20-1, the J call TRBJ1-2; 8 bases line up with TRBD1. Looked up from germline, CDR1 is DFQATT and CDR2 is SNEGSKA (reference sequence). Losses at the gene ends were 3 bases for V and 8 bases for J; bases not matched to a gene: 14. The CDR3 is 15 residues long. Here the CDR3 reads CSASLATDRVFGYTF. The DNA for the CDR3 is TGCAGTGCTAGTTTGGCGACGGACAGGGTCTTCGGCTACACCTTC.